The 15 T cell receptor beta chains below were found in one sample sequenced in a study of blood T cell repertoires in COVID-19. Clones were sequenced by immunoSEQ multiplex PCR, and TCRdb holds only the in-frame ones, with some missing. The repertoire consists of about 190,000 clones, with 60% to 80% occurring once and the leading ten covering around 15%. Sequenced material: peripheral blood. The origin of the receptors is a man in his fifties or sixties with active or convalescent COVID-19.

V gene TRBV2 combines with J gene TRBJ2-1, with TRBD1 identical over 11 bases. The CDR3 runs to 16 residues. The J segment lost 0 bases and the V segment lost 7 bases, leaving 5 bases of the junction unmatched. The germline V gene encodes CDR1 SNHLY and CDR2 FYNNEI. The CDR3 region has the DNA TGTGCCAGCATCGGCGGGACAGGGGGCTCCTACAATGAGCAGTTCTTC. This sequence encodes CASIGGTGGSYNEQFF. The full variable domain, with the rest looked up from reference TRBV2 and TRBJ2-1, is EPEVTQTPSHQVTQMGQEVILRCVPISNHLYFYWYRQILGQKVEFLVSFYNNEISEKSEIFDDQFSVERPDGSNFTLKIRSTKLEDSAMYFCASIGGTGGSYNEQFFGPGTRLTVL.

The chain recombines TRBV9 with TRBJ2-3; D is uncertain. The CDR3 has 14 amino acids. CDR1 and CDR2 (germline): SGDLS, YYNGEE. Trimming took off 0 bases at V and 5 bases at J, with 10 bases between the two ends. CDR3 bases: TGTGCCAGCAGCGTAGTAAGTGCAGGAGATACGCAGTATTTT. As protein: CASSVVSAGDTQYF.

The rearrangement uses TRBV28 and TRBJ1-2; a possible D gene is TRBD1 (5 bases). CDR1 is MDHEN, CDR2 SYDVKM, per germline. Trimming removed 3 bases at V and 2 bases at J, with 13 bases between. The CDR3 is 15 residues long. The DNA for the CDR3 is TGTGCCAGCAGTTTGACGGGCAGGGCCAACTATGGCTACACCTTC. It specifies CASSLTGRANYGYTF.

V and J are TRBV15 and TRBJ2-1, with TRBD2 as a possible D gene (5 bases). The CDR3 is made up of 13 amino acids. From germline, CDR1 is LNHNV and CDR2 YYDKDF (reference sequence). Trimming pared 0 bases from V and 12 bases from J, leaving 12 bases between. The CDR3 region is CATSRDLRRVQFF. In DNA, the CDR3 is TGTGCCACCAGCAGAGATCTAAGGCGGGTGCAGTTCTTC.

The chain uses TRBV5-1 and TRBJ2-3, with no clear D. The CDR3 is made up of 15 amino acids. The V end lost 0 bases, the J end lost 0 bases, and 8 bases lay between the germline ends. From germline, CDR1 is SGHRS and CDR2 YFSETQ. For the CDR3, the DNA is TGCGCCAGCAGCTTGGAACTGGTGAGCACAGATACGCAGTATTTT. This encodes CASSLELVSTDTQYF. The entire variable domain, with the rest obtained from reference TRBV5-1 and TRBJ2-3, is as follows: KAGVTQTPRYLIKTRGQQVTLSCSPISGHRSVSWYQQTPGQGLQFLFEYFSETQRNKGNFPGRFSGRQFSNSRSEMNVSTLELGDSALYLCASSLELVSTDTQYFGPGTRLTVL.

The rearrangement links TRBV27 to TRBJ2-5, with 10 positions matching TRBD1. After removal of 5 bases from V and 4 bases from J, the junction contained 1 base not matched to a gene. CDR3 length: 13 residues. Per germline, CDR1 MNHEY and CDR2 SMNVEV (reference sequence). The CDR3 nucleotides read TGTGCCAGCAGTCGACAGGGGGCAGAGACCCAGTACTTC. Translation: CASSRQGAETQYF.

The V call is TRBV11-1, the J call TRBJ1-2; no reliable D call. Germline V lookup: CDR1 SGHAT, CDR2 FQDESV (reference sequence). V was shortened by 4 bases and J by 6 bases, with 12 bases between the two germline ends. The CDR3 sequence is 13 residues long. The CDR3 nucleotides read TGTGCCAGCAGCTCCGAGTCTGGTGATGGCTACACCTTC. Amino acids: CASSSESGDGYTF. Complete variable domain (other parts from reference TRBV11-1 and TRBJ1-2): EAEVAQSPRYKITEKSQAVAFWCDPISGHATLYWYRQILGQGPELLVQFQDESVVDDSQLPKDRFSAERLKGVDSTLKIQPAELGDSAMYLCASSSESGDGYTFGSGTRLTVV.

The genes are TRBV30 and TRBJ1-2, with 8 bases matching TRBD1. The germline V gene encodes CDR1 GTSNPN and CDR2 SVGIG (reference sequence). J lost 8 bases, V lost 0 bases, and 5 bases had no gene match. The CDR3 extends over 13 amino acids. The CDR3 nucleotides read TGTGCCTGGAGTGTGGACAGGGCGGGAGGCTACACCTTC. Protein: CAWSVDRAGGYTF.

The CDR3 bases are TGTGCCAGCAGTTCTAGCGGGGGGGCCTACGAGCAGTACTTC. Amino acid sequence: CASSSSGGAYEQYF. The chain employs TRBV28 and TRBJ2-7, with 12 nucleotides matching TRBD2. The CDR3 is made up of 14 amino acids. J gave up 2 bases and V 4 bases, and 0 bases lay outside the gene matches. Germline CDR1 and CDR2: MDHEN and SYDVKM.

This clone was recorded only once. The rearrangement uses TRBV6-2 or TRBV6-3 and TRBJ1-1; tentative D call: TRBD1 (5 bases). This CDR3 has 14 residues. Germline assignment: CDR1 MNHEY and CDR2 SVGEGT. Trimming took 6 bases from V and 2 from J, leaving 13 bases between them. The CDR3 DNA reads TGTGCCAGCAGCCGACCGACAGCTAACACTGAAGCTTTCTTT. Its protein product is CASSRPTANTEAFF.

The CDR3 here is CASSPLQGASNQPQHF. The CDR3 DNA reads TGTGCCAGCTCACCTCTACAGGGGGCGAGCAATCAGCCCCAGCATTTT. The rearrangement uses TRBV18 and TRBJ1-5; 9 nucleotides line up with TRBD1. The CDR3 consists of 16 residues. CDR1 is KGHSH and CDR2 is LQKENI in the germline V gene. V dropped 3 bases and J dropped 1; count of bases not matched to a gene: 4.

This chain uses TRBV5-1 with TRBJ1-1; no definite D call. CDR1 and CDR2 from the germline V gene are SGHRS and YFSETQ. V lost 0 bases, J lost 7 bases, and 13 bases lay in between. The CDR3 has 14 residues. The CDR3 nucleotides are TGCGCCAGCAGCTTGGAGACACATAGTATTGAAGCTTTCTTT. Translated, it gives CASSLETHSIEAFF.

V is TRBV14 and J is TRBJ1-2; weak D call: TRBD1 (5 bases). This CDR3 region has 13 residues. V was shortened by 1 base and J by 9 bases, with 12 bases between the two germline ends. The germline V gene has CDR1 SGHDN and CDR2 FVKESK. In nucleotides, the CDR3 is TGTGCCAGCAGCCAAGGGGGGGTTTTCAGCTACACCTTC. It yields the protein CASSQGGVFSYTF. Drawing the rest from reference TRBV14 and TRBJ1-2, the complete variable domain is EAGVTQFPSHSVIEKGQTVTLRCDPISGHDNLYWYRRVMGKEIKFLLHFVKESKQDESGMPNNRFLAERTGGTYSTLKVQPAELEDSGVYFCASSQGGVFSYTFGSGTRLTVV.

This clone was seen only once. The CDR3 nucleotides read TGTGCCATCAGTGGGGGCGGGAGAACCTACGAGCAGTACTTC. Amino acids: CAISGGGRTYEQYF. The chain combines TRBV10-3 with TRBJ2-7, with 7 bases lining up with TRBD2. Germline V CDR1 and CDR2: ENHRY, SYGVKD. Unmatched junction bases numbered 5, after V lost 4 bases and J lost 2 bases. The CDR3 is 14 residues long.

The V and J genes are TRBV5-1 and TRBJ2-5, with D possibly matching TRBD2 (6 bases). CDR1 is SGHRS and CDR2 is YFSETQ in the germline V gene. This CDR3 is built from 14 residues. V was shortened by 4 bases and J by 5 bases, with 15 bases between the two germline ends. Here the CDR3 DNA reads TGCGCCAGCAGCCTGGGGACTTTTGAGGAGACCCAGTACTTC. Protein: CASSLGTFEETQYF.